This is a list of T cell receptor beta chains from one sample in a study of T and B cells in COVID-19 patients. TCRdb re-called the multiplex PCR reads with MiXCR, one entry per CDR3 protein. The table includes roughly 5,400 distinct CDR3 sequences, less than 35% detected once. The sequenced sample was blood. The source is a human donor with active COVID-19. Both conserved end residues are part of each CDR3. The D gene is left open where the match is weak. The size entry is marked missing in some rows and otherwise reads once, few, many or a size class.

TRBV29-1	NA	NA	TRBJ2-1	TGCAGCGTTGTAGGGGGGAGCTACAATGAGCAGTTCTTC	CSVVGGSYNEQFF
TRBV19	medium-sized	NA	TRBJ2-3	TGTGCCAGTAGTATAGACAGGGTGGGCACAGATACGCAGTATTTT	CASSIDRVGTDTQYF
TRBV4-3	NA	TRBD1	TRBJ1-2	TGCGCCAGCAGCGCAGGACAGGGGGCGAACTATGGCTACACCTTC	CASSAGQGANYGYTF
TRBV11-3	NA	TRBD2	TRBJ2-7	TGTGCCAGCAGCTTTGGACTAGCGGGGGACCGCGAGCAGTACTTC	CASSFGLAGDREQYF
TRBV6-5	medium-sized	TRBD1	TRBJ2-5	TGTGCCAGCAGCCCCCTGACAGGGAGCGCGGAGACCCAGTACTTC	CASSPLTGSAETQYF
TRBV5-4	NA	NA	TRBJ1-5	TGTGCCAGCAGCCATTGGGGACGGAATAATCAGCCCCAGCATTTT	CASSHWGRNNQPQHF
TRBV5-4	medium-sized	TRBD1	TRBJ2-7	TGTGCCAGCAGCCGGGACAGGACCTACGAGCAGTACTTC	CASSRDRTYEQYF
TRBV6-5	few	TRBD1	TRBJ1-3	TGTGCCAGCAGTACCCGGGACAGCCGAGCCATCTCTGGAAACACCATATATTTT	CASSTRDSRAISGNTIYF
TRBV27	NA	TRBD2	TRBJ2-1	TGTGCCAGCAGTTTGGGACTAGCGGAATACAATGAGCAGTTCTTC	CASSLGLAEYNEQFF
TRBV18	medium-sized	NA	TRBJ2-7	TGTGCCAGCTCACCACCTTCGGGTAAGGGGGGCTACGAGCAGTACTTC	CASSPPSGKGGYEQYF
TRBV14	few	NA	TRBJ2-7	TGTGCCAGCAGCCGAACCTCCTACGAGCAGTACTTC	CASSRTSYEQYF
TRBV5-1	NA	TRBD2	TRBJ2-1	TGCGCCAGCAGCTTGGGGCCAGCGGGAGGGCCCAATGAGCAGTTCTTC	CASSLGPAGGPNEQFF
TRBV24-1	medium-sized	NA	TRBJ2-1	TGTGCCACCAGTGATTTGCTCCCAGGGAAGAATGAGCAGTTCTTC	CATSDLLPGKNEQFF
TRBV7-2	many	TRBD2	TRBJ2-1	TGTGCCAGCAGCCGAGACCTCACTAGCGGGAGGAATGAGCAGTTCTTC	CASSRDLTSGRNEQFF
TRBV4-3	once	TRBD2	TRBJ2-1	TGCGCCAGCAGCCAAGATTTTAGCGGGAGCTACAATGAGCAGTTCTTC	CASSQDFSGSYNEQFF
TRBV19	medium-sized	NA	TRBJ1-4	TGTGCCAGTAGTATTGTCTCAAAACTGTTTTTT	CASSIVSKLFF
TRBV7-9	few	NA	TRBJ2-5	TGTGCCAGCAGCTTAGCTGGTGGGGGCGGGAGAGAGACCCAGTACTTC	CASSLAGGGGRETQYF
TRBV27	medium-sized	NA	TRBJ2-7	TGTGCCAGCAGTTTCGACTACGCCTACGAGCAGTACTTC	CASSFDYAYEQYF
TRBV12-3/TRBV12-4	medium-sized	TRBD1	TRBJ1-6	TGTGCCAGCAGCCGAGGACAGGGCTCCAATTCACCCCTCCACTTT	CASSRGQGSNSPLHF
TRBV6-2/TRBV6-3	NA	TRBD2	TRBJ2-1	TGTGCCAGCAGTTACTCACCAACTAGCGGGATAAATGAGCAGTTCTTC	CASSYSPTSGINEQFF
TRBV29-1	large	TRBD1	TRBJ2-7	TGCAGCGTCGGGACAGCCACCGACTCCCCGCAGTACTTC	CSVGTATDSPQYF
TRBV19	medium-sized	NA	TRBJ1-1	TGTGCCAGTAGTATTAAGTGGGGGAACACTGAAGCTTTCTTT	CASSIKWGNTEAFF
TRBV24-1	many	NA	TRBJ2-5	TGTGCCACCAGTGATTTGTTCCAAGAGACCCAGTACTTC	CATSDLFQETQYF
TRBV11-2	NA	NA	TRBJ2-3	TGTGCCAGCAGCCTGTCAGGGCCGGATACGCAGTATTTT	CASSLSGPDTQYF
TRBV7-9	few	TRBD1	TRBJ1-4	TGTGCCAGCAGCTTAAACATGGGAGTCCGGGACAGGAGTAATGAAAAACTGTTTTTT	CASSLNMGVRDRSNEKLFF